The source of this TCR beta chain is a study of Tregs in tolerant kidney transplant recipients. Notes on the study in general: Validation in larger populations is needed because few patients were studied. Biological reproducibility was not directly addressed, but technical replication error appeared minimal.

Thawed PBMCs were FACS-sorted into unstimulated CD4+CD25+CD127- regulatory T cells, CD4+CD25- non-regulatory cells, CD4 and CD8 cells. TCRdb's table, derived via immunoSEQ multiplex PCR, lists solely in-frame clones and lacks some. The table has about 240,000 clones, about four fifths seen once. In regard to this clone: Its antigen remains unidentified.

The specimen was CD4+ T cells from blood. This sequence originates from a human donor in good health.

The CDR3 loop reads CASSLGQGWGTEAFF. The CDR3 nucleotides read TGTGCCAGCAGTTTAGGGCAGGGATGGGGCACTGAAGCTTTCTTT. The chain is built from TRBV27 and TRBJ1-1; D may be TRBD1 (5 bases). CDR1 MNHEY and CDR2 SMNVEV come from the germline V gene (reference sequence). V gave up 2 bases and J gave up 4 bases, with 14 bases separating them. CDR3 size: 15 residues.